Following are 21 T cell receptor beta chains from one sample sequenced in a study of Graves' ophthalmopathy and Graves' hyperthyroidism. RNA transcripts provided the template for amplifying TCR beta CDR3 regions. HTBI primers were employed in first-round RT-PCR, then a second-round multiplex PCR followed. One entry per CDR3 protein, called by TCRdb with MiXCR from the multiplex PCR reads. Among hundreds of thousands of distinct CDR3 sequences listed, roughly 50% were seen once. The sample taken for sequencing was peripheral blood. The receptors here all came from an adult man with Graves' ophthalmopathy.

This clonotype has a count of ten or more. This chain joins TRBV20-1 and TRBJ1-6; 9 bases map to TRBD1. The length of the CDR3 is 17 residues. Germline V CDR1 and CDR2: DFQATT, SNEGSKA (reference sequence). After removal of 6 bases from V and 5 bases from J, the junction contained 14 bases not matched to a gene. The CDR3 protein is CSAPAGTGIGDNSPLHF. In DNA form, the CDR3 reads TGCAGTGCGCCAGCCGGGACAGGGATTGGGGATAATTCACCCCTCCACTTT.

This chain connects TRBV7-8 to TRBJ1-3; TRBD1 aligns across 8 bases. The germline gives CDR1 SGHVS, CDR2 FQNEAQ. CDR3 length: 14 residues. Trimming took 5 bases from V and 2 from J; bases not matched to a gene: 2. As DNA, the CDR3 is TGTGCCAGCAGCAGGGACAGGACTGGAAACACCATATATTTT. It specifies CASSRDRTGNTIYF.

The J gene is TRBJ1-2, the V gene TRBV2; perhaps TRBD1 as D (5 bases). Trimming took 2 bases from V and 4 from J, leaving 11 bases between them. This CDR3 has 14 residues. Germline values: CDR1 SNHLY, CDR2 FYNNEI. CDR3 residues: CASSELGDPYGYTF. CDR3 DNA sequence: TGTGCCAGCAGTGAATTGGGGGACCCCTATGGCTACACCTTC.

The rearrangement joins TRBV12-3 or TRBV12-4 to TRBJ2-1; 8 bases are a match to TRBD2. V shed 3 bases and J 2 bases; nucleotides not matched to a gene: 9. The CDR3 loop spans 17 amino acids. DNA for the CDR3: TGTGCCAGCAGTTTGGTCGGTAGCGGGAACGCCTACAATGAGCAGTTCTTC. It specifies CASSLVGSGNAYNEQFF.

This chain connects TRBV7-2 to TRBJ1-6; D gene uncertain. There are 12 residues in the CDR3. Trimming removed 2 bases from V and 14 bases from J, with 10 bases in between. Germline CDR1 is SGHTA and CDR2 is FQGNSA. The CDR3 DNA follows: TGTGCCAGCAGCTTATACGGACCGGCCCTCCACTTT. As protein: CASSLYGPALHF.

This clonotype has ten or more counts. Here the CDR3 reads CSVELGGEQYF. CDR3 in DNA: TGCAGCGTTGAATTGGGCGGGGAGCAGTACTTC. This chain uses TRBV29-1 with TRBJ2-7; D possibly corresponds to TRBD2 (5 bases). Looked up from germline, CDR1 is SQVTM and CDR2 is ANQGSEA. The CDR3 is 11 residues long. Trimming took off 2 bases at V and 7 bases at J, with 9 bases between the two ends.

The CDR3 is CASSPQTGPQYF. The CDR3 DNA reads as TGTGCCAGCAGTCCCCAAACCGGACCCCAGTACTTC. The chain joins TRBV2 to TRBJ2-5, with D unresolved. This CDR3 region has 12 residues. CDR1 is SNHLY, CDR2 FYNNEI, per germline. V lost 5 bases to trimming and J lost 9 bases, with 13 bases between them.

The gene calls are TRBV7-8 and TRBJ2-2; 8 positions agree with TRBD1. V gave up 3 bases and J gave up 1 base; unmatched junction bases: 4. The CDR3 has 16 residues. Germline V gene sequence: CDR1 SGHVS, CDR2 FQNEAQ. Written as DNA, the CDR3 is TGTGCCAGCAGCTTTGACAGGGGAGGGAACACCGGGGAGCTGTTTTTT. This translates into CASSFDRGGNTGELFF.

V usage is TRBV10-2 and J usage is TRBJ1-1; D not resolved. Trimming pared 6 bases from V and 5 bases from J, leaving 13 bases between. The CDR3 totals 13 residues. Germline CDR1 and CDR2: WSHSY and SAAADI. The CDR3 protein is CASRGWAGTEAFF. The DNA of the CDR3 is TGCGCCAGCAGGGGTTGGGCGGGGACTGAAGCTTTCTTT.

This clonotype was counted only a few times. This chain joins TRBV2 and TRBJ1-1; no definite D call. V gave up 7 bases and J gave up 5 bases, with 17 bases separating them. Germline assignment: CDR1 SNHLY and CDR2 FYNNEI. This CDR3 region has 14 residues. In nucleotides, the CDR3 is TGTGCCAGCACCTTCGGGAGGGCGGGAACTGAAGCTTTCTTT. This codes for CASTFGRAGTEAFF.

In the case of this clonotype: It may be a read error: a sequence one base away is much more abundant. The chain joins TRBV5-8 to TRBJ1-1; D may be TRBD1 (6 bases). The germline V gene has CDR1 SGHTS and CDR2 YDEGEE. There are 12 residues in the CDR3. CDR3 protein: CAGSLEQGSAFF. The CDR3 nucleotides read TGCGCCGGCAGCTTGGAACAGGGTTCAGCTTTCTTT.

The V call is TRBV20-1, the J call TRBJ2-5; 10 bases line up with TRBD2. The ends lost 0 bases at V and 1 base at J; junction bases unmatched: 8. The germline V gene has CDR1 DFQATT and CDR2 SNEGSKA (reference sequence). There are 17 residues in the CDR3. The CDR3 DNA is TGCAGTGCTAGAGAGGCGGGGCCTAGCGGGAGCCAAGAGACCCAGTACTTC. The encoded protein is CSAREAGPSGSQETQYF.

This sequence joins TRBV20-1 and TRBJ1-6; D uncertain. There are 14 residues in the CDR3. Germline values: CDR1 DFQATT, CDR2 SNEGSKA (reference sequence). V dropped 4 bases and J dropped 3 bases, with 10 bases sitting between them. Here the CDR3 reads CSAIVDNYNSPLHF. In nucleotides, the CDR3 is TGCAGTGCTATAGTTGATAACTATAATTCACCCCTCCACTTT.

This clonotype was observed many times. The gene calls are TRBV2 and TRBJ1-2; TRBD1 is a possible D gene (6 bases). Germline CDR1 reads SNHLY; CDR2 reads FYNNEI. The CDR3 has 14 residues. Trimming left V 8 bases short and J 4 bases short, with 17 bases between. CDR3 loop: CASGLGQSAYGYTF. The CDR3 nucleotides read TGTGCCAGCGGGCTCGGACAGAGCGCCTATGGCTACACCTTC.

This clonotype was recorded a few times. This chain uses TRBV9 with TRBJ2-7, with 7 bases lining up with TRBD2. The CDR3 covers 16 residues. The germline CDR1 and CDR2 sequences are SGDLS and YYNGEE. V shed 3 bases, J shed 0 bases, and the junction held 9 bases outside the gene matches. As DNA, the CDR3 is TGTGCCAGCAGCGCTCCAAGCGGGATTAACTCCTACGAGCAGTACTTC. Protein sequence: CASSAPSGINSYEQYF. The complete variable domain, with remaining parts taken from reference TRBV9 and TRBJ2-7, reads DSGVTQTPKHLITATGQRVTLRCSPRSGDLSVYWYQQSLDQGLQFLIQYYNGEERAKGNILERFSAQQFPDLHSELNLSSLELGDSALYFCASSAPSGINSYEQYFGPGTRLTVT.

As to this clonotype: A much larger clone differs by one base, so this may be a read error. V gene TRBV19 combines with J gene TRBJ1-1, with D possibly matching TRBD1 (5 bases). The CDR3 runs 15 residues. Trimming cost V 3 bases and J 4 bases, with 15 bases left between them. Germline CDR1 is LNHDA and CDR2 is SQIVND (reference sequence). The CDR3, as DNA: TGTGCCAGTAGTATGCTCCAGGGAGGGCCCACTGAAGCTTTCTTT. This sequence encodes CASSMLQGGPTEAFF. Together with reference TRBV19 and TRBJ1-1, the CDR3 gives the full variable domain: DGGITQSPKYLFRKEGQNVTLSCEQNLNHDAMYWYRQDPGQGLRLIYYSQIVNDFQKGDIAEGYSVSREKKESFPLTVTSAQKNPTAFYLCASSMLQGGPTEAFFGQGTRLTVV.

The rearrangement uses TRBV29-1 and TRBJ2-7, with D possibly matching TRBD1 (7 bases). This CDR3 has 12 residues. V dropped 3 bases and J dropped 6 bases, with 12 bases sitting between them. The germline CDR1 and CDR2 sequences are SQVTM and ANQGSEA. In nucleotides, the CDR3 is TGCAGCGTTGACCGCCAGGGGGGCGAGCAGTACTTC. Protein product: CSVDRQGGEQYF.

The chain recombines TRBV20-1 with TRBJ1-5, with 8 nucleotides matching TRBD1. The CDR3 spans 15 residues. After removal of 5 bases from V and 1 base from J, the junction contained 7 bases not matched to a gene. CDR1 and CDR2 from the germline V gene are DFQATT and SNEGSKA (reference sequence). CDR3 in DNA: TGCAGTGCTGTGCAGGGGGCTCAGAGCAATCAGCCCCAGCATTTT. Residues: CSAVQGAQSNQPQHF.

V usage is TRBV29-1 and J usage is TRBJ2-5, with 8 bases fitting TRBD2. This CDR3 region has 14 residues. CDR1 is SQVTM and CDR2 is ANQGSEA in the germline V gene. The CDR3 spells CSAICHGGEETQYF. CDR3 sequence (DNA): TGCAGTGCTATTTGCCACGGGGGGGAAGAGACCCAGTACTTC.

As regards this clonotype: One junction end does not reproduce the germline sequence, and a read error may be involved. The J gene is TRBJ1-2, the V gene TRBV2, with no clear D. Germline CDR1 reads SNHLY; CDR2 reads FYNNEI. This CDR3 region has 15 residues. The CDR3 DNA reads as TGTGCCGGCAGTAGCAACAGCTTACTAAACTATGGCTACACCTTC. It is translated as CAGSSNSLLNYGYTF.

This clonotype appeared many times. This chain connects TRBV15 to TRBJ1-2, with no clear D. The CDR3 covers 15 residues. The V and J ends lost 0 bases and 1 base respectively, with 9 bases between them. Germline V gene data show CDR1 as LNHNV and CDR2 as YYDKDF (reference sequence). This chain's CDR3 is CATSRDPAVNYGYTF. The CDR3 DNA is TGTGCCACCAGCAGAGATCCGGCAGTTAACTATGGCTACACCTTC. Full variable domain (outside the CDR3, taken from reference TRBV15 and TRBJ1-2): DAMVIQNPRYQVTQFGKPVTLSCSQTLNHNVMYWYQQKSSQAPKLLFHYYDKDFNNEADTPDNFQSRRPNTSFCFLDIRSPGLGDTAMYLCATSRDPAVNYGYTFGSGTRLTVV.